This T cell receptor beta chain was sequenced in a study of tumor-infiltrating lymphocytes in primary liver carcinoma. As for this clonotype: Its antigen is unknown.

Whole-study results and caveats: Blood fell significantly below tumors in its top-250-clone fraction (p = 0.039).

CDR3 size: 11 residues. Germline CDR1 and CDR2: MNHNS and SASEGT. Unsorted bulk tissue, roughly 20-33 mg of it, served as the source for co-extraction of RNA and DNA. Primary liver carcinoma, confirmed by histopathology, was surgically resected. No treatment had been given to the patients, who were chronically infected with HBV. Each sampled tumor had five separate regions taken from it. The researchers produced TCR beta cDNA from roughly 500 ng total RNA with a constant-region primer. ARM-PCR, slightly modified, supplied the TCR beta libraries through three nested multiplex PCR rounds. A C-beta reverse primer was combined with TRBV1-TRBV30 forward primers in the first two PCR rounds, and each round had about 10 cycles. TCRdb reprocessed the multiplex PCR reads via MiXCR and lists one record per CDR3 protein. The sample has 90,000 to 100,000 distinct CDR3 sequences; around two thirds are singletons.

The source material was liver tumor tissue from sampling region 5. Documented subset: tumor region T5, tumor centre. The chain recombines TRBV6-1 with TRBJ2-3, with D unclear. The source of this sequence is a woman between 55 and 75 years old with primary liver carcinoma and hepatitis B virus infection. Here the CDR3 DNA reads TGTGTCATCAGTGGTGGAGATACGCAGTATTTT. This codes for CVISGGDTQYF.